This T cell receptor (beta chain) is from a study of blood T cell repertoires in COVID-19. Study as a whole: Acute-phase and convalescent COVID-19 samples originated in the United States, Italy and Spain.

Per the authors' pipeline: Amplification of reference gene primers provided the estimated nucleated cell counts. The method was immunoSEQ multiplex PCR; TCRdb's version includes in-frame clones alone and lacks a portion of them. Clone size and V and J calls were adopted from that table, with D and trimming inferred from the DNA. The sample lists approximately 170,000 clones; around 82% were seen once. CDR1 is LGHNA and CDR2 is YNFKEQ in the germline V gene. V gave up 3 bases and J gave up 4 bases, with 9 bases separating them. The CDR3 has 13 residues. This TCR derives from a man aged 80 or over with COVID-19, enrolled during active disease. Source material: peripheral blood. This chain connects TRBV4-2 to TRBJ1-2; unclear D gene. CDR3 region: CASSQVPGYGYTF. CDR3 nucleotide sequence: TGTGCCAGCAGCCAGGTACCAGGCTATGGCTACACCTTC.